A single sample gave rise to the 8 T cell receptor beta chains below, sequenced in a study of T-cell reconstitution after alpha-beta-depleted transplantation in children. Researchers prepared the TCRbeta library using unique molecular identifiers, the study reports. TCRdb re-analysed the PCR reads in MiXCR, keeping a single row per CDR3 protein. Of some 520,000 distinct CDR3 sequences listed, 32% were seen once; the top ten hold approximately 2.3%. Here the sequenced sample was PBMCs from the stem cell graft donor, taken from the stem cell graft. The receptors shown here come from a human donor who donated a stem cell graft to a child with aplastic anemia.

The CDR3 here is CASSLVKGPTEAFF. The CDR3 nucleotides read TGCGCCAGCAGCTTGGTGAAGGGTCCAACTGAAGCTTTCTTT. The chain links TRBV5-1 to TRBJ1-1, with D unclear. Germline CDR1 and CDR2: SGHRS and YFSETQ. The V end lost 0 bases, the J end lost 5 bases, and 11 bases lay between the germline ends. This CDR3 contains 14 residues. Full variable domain (remainder filled in from reference TRBV5-1 and TRBJ1-1): KAGVTQTPRYLIKTRGQQVTLSCSPISGHRSVSWYQQTPGQGLQFLFEYFSETQRNKGNFPGRFSGRQFSNSRSEMNVSTLELGDSALYLCASSLVKGPTEAFFGQGTRLTVV.

This clonotype occurred a few times. The V call is TRBV20-1, the J call TRBJ2-1; either TRBD1 or TRBD2 may fit D (5 bases each). This CDR3 region has 12 residues. Germline lookup yields CDR1 DFQATT and CDR2 SNEGSKA (reference sequence). V lost 3 bases and J 9 bases, leaving 12 bases between the germline ends. In DNA form, the CDR3 reads TGCAGTGCTAGGCCGGGGCTCGGTGAGCAGTTCTTC. Translating gives CSARPGLGEQFF.

V gene TRBV28 combines with J gene TRBJ2-7, with D possibly being TRBD2 (5 bases). Per germline, CDR1 MDHEN and CDR2 SYDVKM. CDR3 length equals 16 residues. V was trimmed by 3 bases and J by 0 bases, leaving 15 bases between them. The CDR3, as DNA: TGTGCCAGCAGTTTGGGAGTCACCCTAAACTCCTACGAGCAGTACTTC. It yields the protein CASSLGVTLNSYEQYF.

The rearrangement uses TRBV4-1 and TRBJ2-3; TRBD2 is a possible D gene (6 bases). The germline CDR1 and CDR2 sequences are MGHRA and YSYEKL. With 4 bases removed from V and 6 bases from J, the gap between germline ends came to 20 bases. The CDR3 extends over 16 amino acids. The CDR3 protein is CASSRGGERPPDTQYF. For the CDR3, the DNA is TGCGCCAGCAGCCGCGGCGGGGAGAGACCCCCGGATACGCAGTATTTT.

This chain connects TRBV5-1 to TRBJ2-1; 10 nucleotides agree with TRBD1. This CDR3 spans 16 amino acids. The V segment lost 4 bases and the J segment 4 bases; nucleotides outside the gene matches: 8. Germline V gene sequence: CDR1 SGHRS, CDR2 YFSETQ. For the CDR3, the DNA is TGCGCCAGCAGCCTAAGACCGGGACAGGGGTACAATGAGCAGTTCTTC. As protein: CASSLRPGQGYNEQFF.

CDR3 sequence: CASSSRQGAGETQYF. The CDR3 coding sequence is TGTGCCAGCAGTTCTCGGCAGGGGGCGGGGGAGACCCAGTACTTC. The rearrangement joins TRBV6-5 to TRBJ2-5, with 8 nucleotides matching TRBD1. CDR1 is MNHEY, CDR2 SVGAGI, per germline. This CDR3 contains 15 residues. V shed 4 bases and J 5 bases; nucleotides not matched to a gene: 9.

This chain joins TRBV6-1 and TRBJ1-4; 8 bases line up with TRBD1. This CDR3 is 15 amino acids long. The V gene end was trimmed by 5 bases and the J gene end by 4 bases; junction bases not matched to a gene: 6. In germline, CDR1 is MNHNS, CDR2 SASEGT. This CDR3 reads CASSPGDRINEKLFF. The CDR3 region has the DNA TGTGCCAGCAGTCCGGGGGACAGGATTAATGAAAAACTGTTTTTT.

The CDR3 region is CASGPTSASYEQYF. The CDR3, as DNA: TGTGCCAGCGGACCGACTAGCGCCTCCTACGAGCAGTACTTC. The V and J genes are TRBV7-2 and TRBJ2-7; 8 nucleotides agree with TRBD2. This CDR3 spans 14 amino acids. V was clipped by 8 bases and J by 0 bases; unmatched bases: 6. Germline CDR1 SGHTA, CDR2 FQGNSA. The full variable domain, rest sourced from reference TRBV7-2 and TRBJ2-7, is GAGVSQSPSNKVTEKGKDVELRCDPISGHTALYWYRQSLGQGLEFLIYFQGNSAPDKSGLPSDRFSAERTGGSVSTLTIQRTQQEDSAVYLCASGPTSASYEQYFGPGTRLTVT.